The 3 T cell receptor beta chains given below trace back to one sample, sequenced in a study. In TCRdb, the 5' RACE reads were re-called with MiXCR into one record per CDR3 protein. This table has tens of thousands of distinct CDR3 sequences, about 28% appearing once. Sequenced material: naive CD4+ T cells sorted from blood. Subset defined: naive CD4+ T cells, CD4+CD45RA+CD25-. These receptors were collected from a female donor with breast cancer.

The V and J genes are TRBV20-1 and TRBJ1-1; D not certain. The germline V gene has CDR1 DFQATT and CDR2 SNEGSKA (reference sequence). The V and J ends lost 5 bases and 8 bases respectively, with 12 bases between them. The CDR3 extends over 11 amino acids. CDR3: CSAALTREAFF. In DNA, the CDR3 is TGCAGTGCTGCCCTGACTCGGGAAGCTTTCTTT.

This clonotype came up many times. This sequence joins TRBV7-8 and TRBJ2-3, with D uncertain. The CDR3 totals 17 residues. V was shortened by 0 bases and J by 0 bases, with 13 bases between the two germline ends. In germline, CDR1 is SGHVS, CDR2 FQNEAQ. In nucleotides, the CDR3 is TGTGCCAGCAGCTTAGCAGGAATTCCTCCAAGCACAGATACGCAGTATTTT. Translated, it gives CASSLAGIPPSTDTQYF.

This clonotype was found a few times. The chain has TRBV7-9 and TRBJ2-7; perhaps TRBD1 as D (6 bases). The CDR3 contains 13 residues. With 6 bases removed from V and 5 bases from J, the gap between germline ends came to 14 bases. CDR1 and CDR2 from the germline V gene are SEHNR and FQNEAQ (reference sequence). The CDR3 loop reads CASRQGRDDEQYF. The DNA for the CDR3 is TGTGCCAGCAGACAGGGCCGGGATGACGAGCAGTACTTC.